This entry lists 27 T cell receptor beta chains sequenced from one sample in a study of blood T cell repertoires in COVID-19. Using immunoSEQ multiplex PCR, the repertoire was profiled, and TCRdb retains in-frame clones only, with some absent. The sample has more than 400,000 clones; about 92% are singletons. The sample comprised PBMCs or T cells enriched from blood (not recorded which). The receptors were sampled from a man aged 18 to 30 who had recovered from COVID-19.

This sequence joins TRBV30 and TRBJ1-5; tentative D call: TRBD1 (5 bases). This CDR3 has 14 amino acids. Per the germline V gene, CDR1 is GTSNPN and CDR2 is SVGIG (reference sequence). Between the trimmed V and J ends, which lost 3 bases and 6 bases, there was a span of 15 bases. CDR3 DNA: TGTGCCTGGAGCGGCCTTGGGGGGTTTCAGCCCCAGCATTTT. It is translated as CAWSGLGGFQPQHF.

This clone was recorded a few times. The chain is built from TRBV5-1 and TRBJ1-4; D may be TRBD1 (5 bases). Germline V gene sequence: CDR1 SGHRS, CDR2 YFSETQ. The CDR3 has 14 residues. V lost 3 bases and J lost 6, with 12 bases in between. CDR3 loop: CASSWEGRDEKLFF. The DNA for the CDR3 is TGCGCCAGCAGCTGGGAGGGGCGGGATGAAAAACTGTTTTTT.

The chain links TRBV5-4 to TRBJ2-5, with TRBD2 identical over 8 bases. This CDR3 is built from 15 residues. In germline, CDR1 is SGHNT, CDR2 YYREEE (reference sequence). Trimming removed 2 bases from V and 6 bases from J; junction bases left unmatched: 9. The CDR3 DNA is TGTGCCAGCAGCTTCGGGGGGGGCGCGGTAAAGACCCAGTACTTC. It codes for CASSFGGGAVKTQYF.

This clone was seen a single time. The V call is TRBV19, the J call TRBJ1-1; D possibly corresponds to TRBD1 (6 bases). The germline V gene encodes CDR1 LNHDA and CDR2 SQIVND (reference sequence). This CDR3 spans 15 amino acids. Trimming removed 4 bases from V and 4 bases from J, with 16 bases in between. The CDR3 region has the DNA TGTGCCAGTAGTACCACCTTTGGGGGCGGCACTGAAGCTTTCTTT. Translating gives CASSTTFGGGTEAFF.

This chain uses TRBV7-9 with TRBJ1-2, with D unclear. CDR1 and CDR2 from the germline V gene are SEHNR and FQNEAQ (reference sequence). Between the trimmed V and J ends, which lost 1 base and 4 bases, there was a span of 10 bases. The CDR3 is 14 amino acids. In DNA, the CDR3 is TGTGCCAGCAGCTTAGTCGAGGGCCTCTATGGCTACACCTTC. This gives the protein CASSLVEGLYGYTF.

As DNA, the CDR3 is TGCGCCAGCAGCTGGACAGCGGGGGGAATTTACGGTGAGCAGTTCTTC. This encodes CASSWTAGGIYGEQFF. The gene calls are TRBV5-1 and TRBJ2-1; 9 bases match TRBD2. The CDR3 spans 16 residues. Germline CDR1 SGHRS, CDR2 YFSETQ. V was clipped by 3 bases and J by 9 bases; unmatched bases: 13.

The rearrangement uses TRBV6-5 and TRBJ2-7; 8 bases line up with TRBD1. The CDR3 has 14 amino acids. Germline V gene data show CDR1 as MNHEY and CDR2 as SVGAGI. V shed 2 bases, J shed 3 bases, and the junction held 3 bases outside the gene matches. This chain's CDR3 is CASSYQDRDYEQYF. The CDR3 coding sequence is TGTGCCAGCAGTTACCAGGACAGGGACTACGAGCAGTACTTC.

The chain uses TRBV12-3 or TRBV12-4 and TRBJ1-1; a possible D gene is TRBD1 (5 bases). This CDR3 region has 10 residues. V lost 5 bases and J lost 8, with 6 bases in between. The CDR3: CASSAGEAFF. The DNA of the CDR3 is TGTGCCAGCAGTGCAGGGGAAGCTTTCTTT.

The rearrangement joins TRBV29-1 to TRBJ2-3; D gene ambiguous. The germline V and J ends were trimmed by 3 bases and 1 base, with 11 bases remaining between them. Germline-derived CDR1 and CDR2 are SQVTM and ANQGSEA. The CDR3 length is 14 residues. CDR3 sequence (DNA): TGCAGCGTTGAGGAGTCCTGGGGCACAGATACGCAGTATTTT. It codes for CSVEESWGTDTQYF.

V is TRBV10-3 and J is TRBJ2-6; 9 bases match TRBD1. Germline V lookup: CDR1 ENHRY, CDR2 SYGVKD. With 6 bases clipped from V and 0 bases from J, the junction kept 12 bases outside the gene matches. The CDR3 loop spans 19 amino acids. As DNA, the CDR3 is TGTGCCATCAGCGCGGGACAGGGTCCTGAAAGCTCTGGGGCCAACGTCCTGACTTTC. It codes for CAISAGQGPESSGANVLTF.

CDR3 loop: CASRRTVWYDGYTF. The CDR3 region has the DNA TGTGCCAGTAGGAGGACAGTATGGTACGATGGCTACACCTTC. The chain joins TRBV19 to TRBJ1-2; a possible D gene is TRBD1 (6 bases). CDR3 length: 14 amino acids. CDR1 is LNHDA, CDR2 SQIVND, per germline (reference sequence). The V end was cut by 6 bases, the J end by 6 bases, with 17 bases between.

The genes are TRBV3-1 (or the pseudogene TRBV3-2) and TRBJ2-6; D unclear. Trimming left V 4 bases short and J 0 bases short, with 7 bases between. The length of the CDR3 is 15 residues. In germline, CDR1 is LGHDT, CDR2 YNNKEL (reference sequence). Here the CDR3 DNA reads TGTGCCAGCAGCCTAACAGCCTCTGGGGCCAACGTCCTGACTTTC. Amino acid sequence: CASSLTASGANVLTF.

The chain links TRBV19 to TRBJ1-6; 8 bases match TRBD1. V lost 10 bases to trimming and J lost 9 bases; unmatched junction nucleotides: 14. Germline CDR1 reads LNHDA; CDR2 reads SQIVND (reference sequence). There are 15 residues in the CDR3. As DNA, the CDR3 is TGTGCCACCCAAGAGCAGGGGGCGGTGGGTTCACCCCTCCACTTT. It specifies CATQEQGAVGSPLHF.

This chain joins TRBV7-2 and TRBJ2-1; 9 bases match TRBD2. This CDR3 has 15 residues. J gave up 6 bases and V 1 base, and 4 bases lay outside the gene matches. The germline CDR1 and CDR2 sequences are SGHTA and FQGNSA. The chain's CDR3 is CASSLVAGGPNEQFF. The CDR3 DNA sequence: TGTGCCAGCAGCTTAGTGGCGGGGGGGCCCAATGAGCAGTTCTTC.

This chain links TRBV6-5 with TRBJ2-7; 8 nucleotides agree with TRBD1. This CDR3 has 14 amino acids. Germline CDR1 MNHEY, CDR2 SVGAGI. V dropped 7 bases and J dropped 5; count of bases not matched to a gene: 10. The CDR3 loop is CASKFGTGGDEQYF. DNA of the CDR3: TGTGCCAGCAAATTCGGGACAGGAGGAGACGAGCAGTACTTC.

V is TRBV27 and J is TRBJ1-2, with D uncertain. V lost 1 base and J lost 6, with 15 bases in between. Germline CDR1 and CDR2: MNHEY and SMNVEV (reference sequence). The CDR3 runs 15 residues. CDR3 bases: TGTGCCAGCAGTTTATTACTTGGCGCGGAGGATGGCTACACCTTC. Encoded protein: CASSLLLGAEDGYTF.

The chain has TRBV3-1 (or the pseudogene TRBV3-2) and TRBJ1-2, with TRBD1 matching over 7 bases. The CDR3 is made up of 18 amino acids. V shed 0 bases and J 2 bases; nucleotides not matched to a gene: 12. CDR1 and CDR2 from the germline V gene are LGHDT and YNNKEL (reference sequence). The DNA for the CDR3 is TGTGCCAGCAGCCAAGAGGGCCGGGACAGAGGGTTCAACTATGGCTACACCTTC. Protein: CASSQEGRDRGFNYGYTF.

The rearrangement uses TRBV30 and TRBJ2-7, with TRBD2 identical over 16 bases. Germline trimming cut 8 bases from V and 7 bases from J; bases unmatched to any gene: 5. This CDR3 region has 13 residues. Germline V gives CDR1 GTSNPN, CDR2 SVGIG (reference sequence). The CDR3 protein is CAGTSGGAWEQYF. The CDR3 DNA reads as TGTGCCGGGACTAGCGGGGGGGCATGGGAGCAGTACTTC.

The V call is TRBV10-2, the J call TRBJ2-7, with TRBD1 identical over 7 bases. Germline CDR1 WSHSY, CDR2 SAAADI. V lost 6 bases and J lost 5; bases outside the gene matches: 10. The CDR3 has 14 residues. The CDR3 loop is CASRRQGLGNEQYF. CDR3 nucleotides: TGCGCCAGCAGGAGACAGGGATTAGGCAACGAGCAGTACTTC.

This chain links TRBV5-1 with TRBJ2-1; the match to TRBD2 covers 10 bases. With 1 base clipped from V and 8 bases from J, the junction kept 6 bases outside the gene matches. The germline V gene encodes CDR1 SGHRS and CDR2 YFSETQ. CDR3 length: 15 amino acids. The chain's CDR3 is CASSLSSGSLYEQFF. DNA of the CDR3: TGCGCCAGCAGCTTGTCTAGCGGGAGTTTGTATGAGCAGTTCTTC.

The rearrangement joins TRBV9 to TRBJ1-2; 7 positions match TRBD1. This CDR3 spans 14 amino acids. Trimming removed 0 bases from V and 4 bases from J; junction bases left unmatched: 3. The germline gives CDR1 SGDLS, CDR2 YYNGEE. The CDR3 nucleotides read TGTGCCAGCAGCGTAGCATCAGGGGGCTATGGCTACACCTTC. Translating it yields CASSVASGGYGYTF.

The rearrangement uses TRBV29-1 and TRBJ2-7; D is perhaps TRBD2 (6 bases). Germline CDR1 and CDR2: SQVTM and ANQGSEA. Trimming left V 4 bases short and J 4 bases short, with 20 bases between. The CDR3 length is 15 residues. In DNA form, the CDR3 reads TGCAGCGTTGGAGCAGTCGGGACTCGAATTTACGAGCAGTACTTC. Protein sequence: CSVGAVGTRIYEQYF.

The genes are TRBV5-1 and TRBJ1-5; tentative D call: TRBD1 (6 bases). Between the trimmed V and J ends, which lost 4 bases and 3 bases, there was a span of 11 bases. Germline V gives CDR1 SGHRS, CDR2 YFSETQ. This CDR3 is 14 amino acids long. In nucleotides, the CDR3 is TGCGCCAGCAGCCCCGGACAGACCAATCAGCCCCAGCATTTT. It yields the protein CASSPGQTNQPQHF.

The chain employs TRBV7-9 and TRBJ2-4; 8 bases are shared with TRBD1. V was pared by 3 bases and J by 3 bases, with 7 bases of the junction left unmatched. Per germline, CDR1 SEHNR and CDR2 FQNEAQ (reference sequence). This CDR3 has 16 residues. This CDR3 is CASSFTDRVGKNIQYF. In DNA, the CDR3 is TGTGCCAGCAGCTTCACGGACAGGGTGGGCAAAAACATTCAGTACTTC.

V is TRBV27 and J is TRBJ2-3; no firm D call. The length of the CDR3 is 17 residues. Germline CDR1 is MNHEY and CDR2 is SMNVEV (reference sequence). Trimming stripped 7 bases from V and 0 bases from J, with 20 bases between. CDR3 amino acids: CASTSAPTSTSTDTQYF. In DNA form, the CDR3 reads TGTGCCAGCACTTCAGCCCCGACATCTACTAGCACAGATACGCAGTATTTT.

The sample holds a few counts of this clone. This sequence joins TRBV7-9 and TRBJ2-3; D is unclear. This CDR3 has 16 residues. Germline V gives CDR1 SEHNR, CDR2 FQNEAQ (reference sequence). Between the trimmed V and J ends, which lost 10 bases and 0 bases, there was a span of 20 bases. DNA for the CDR3: TGTGCCACCCTACCCACCTTCAATGCTAGCACAGATACGCAGTATTTT. This codes for CATLPTFNASTDTQYF.

The chain couples TRBV6-5 to TRBJ2-3, with D maybe TRBD1 (6 bases). This CDR3 spans 14 amino acids. The V end was cut by 8 bases, the J end by 1 base, with 13 bases between. The germline CDR1 and CDR2 sequences are MNHEY and SVGAGI. CDR3 loop: CASVKDRGTDTQYF. The CDR3 DNA sequence: TGTGCCAGCGTTAAGGACAGAGGCACAGATACGCAGTATTTT.